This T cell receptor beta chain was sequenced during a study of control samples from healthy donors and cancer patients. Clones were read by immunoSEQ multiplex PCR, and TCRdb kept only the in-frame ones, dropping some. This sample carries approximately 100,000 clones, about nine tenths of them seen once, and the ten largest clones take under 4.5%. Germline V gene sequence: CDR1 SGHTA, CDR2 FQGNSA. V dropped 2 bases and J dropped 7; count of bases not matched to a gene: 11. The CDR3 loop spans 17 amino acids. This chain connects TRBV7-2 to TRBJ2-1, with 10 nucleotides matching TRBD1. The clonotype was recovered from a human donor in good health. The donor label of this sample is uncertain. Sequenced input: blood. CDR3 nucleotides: TGTGCCAGCAGCTTACGGGACAGGGGTCCCTACACGAATGAGCAGTTCTTC. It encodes CASSLRDRGPYTNEQFF.